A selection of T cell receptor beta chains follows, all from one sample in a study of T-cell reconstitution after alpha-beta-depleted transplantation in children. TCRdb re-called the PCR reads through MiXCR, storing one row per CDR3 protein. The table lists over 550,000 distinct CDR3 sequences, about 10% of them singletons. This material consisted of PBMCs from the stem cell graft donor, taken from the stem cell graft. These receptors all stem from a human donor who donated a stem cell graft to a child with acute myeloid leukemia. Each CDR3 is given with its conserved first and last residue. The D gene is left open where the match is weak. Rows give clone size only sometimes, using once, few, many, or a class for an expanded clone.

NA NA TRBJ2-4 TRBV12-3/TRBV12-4 TGTGCCAGCAGTACAGGCCCCAAAAACATTCAGTACTTC CASSTGPKNIQYF
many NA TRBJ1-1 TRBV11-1 TGTGCCAGCAGCTTAGCGTGGGGAGAAGCTTTCTTT CASSLAWGEAFF
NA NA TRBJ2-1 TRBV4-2 TGTGCCAGCTGTGACAGGGCGGGATCCTACAATGAGCAGTTCTTC CASCDRAGSYNEQFF
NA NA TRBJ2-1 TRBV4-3 TGCGCCAGCAGCCGCTCTCTCTTGGGAGGAAGCTACAATGAGCAGTTCTTC CASSRSLLGGSYNEQFF
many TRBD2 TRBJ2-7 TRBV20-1 TGCAGTGCTTCCCGACTAGCGGACAGCTCCTACGAGCAGTACTTC CSASRLADSSYEQYF
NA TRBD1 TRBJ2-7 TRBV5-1 TGCGCCAGCAGCTTGGCTACCGGGACAGGGTTCAGCCACGAGCAGTACTTC CASSLATGTGFSHEQYF
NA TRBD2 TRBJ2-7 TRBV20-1 TGCTGTGCTAGGAGTCTAGCGGGAGCCCCCTACGAGCAGTACTTC CCARSLAGAPYEQYF
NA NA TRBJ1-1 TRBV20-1 TGCAGTGCTAGAACCCAGACGGTCTTTGGCACTGAAGCTTTCTTT CSARTQTVFGTEAFF
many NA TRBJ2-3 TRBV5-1 TGCGCCAGCAGCTTAGTTATGGATACGCAGTATTTT CASSLVMDTQYF
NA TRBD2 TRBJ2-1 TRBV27 TGTGCCAGCCCTTCCGGATGGCGGGAGGAGAATGAGCAGTTCTTC CASPSGWREENEQFF
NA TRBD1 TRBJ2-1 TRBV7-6 TGTGCCAGCAGCGGTGGGACAGACTTCCTTAGCTCCTACAATGAGCAGTTCTTC CASSGGTDFLSSYNEQFF
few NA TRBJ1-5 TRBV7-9 TGTGCCAGCAGCTTTACGGGGCAGAGCAATCAGCCCCAGCATTTT CASSFTGQSNQPQHF
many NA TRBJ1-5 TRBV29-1 TGCAGCGTTGGCTGGGGTAGTGATCAGCCCCAGCATTTT CSVGWGSDQPQHF
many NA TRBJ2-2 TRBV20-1 TGCAGTGCCGGGGGAGGCGGGGAGCTGTTTTTT CSAGGGGELFF
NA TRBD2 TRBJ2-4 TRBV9 TGTGCCAGCAGTCAAGGCGGGAGGAGTCATCGGGACATTCAGTACTTC CASSQGGRSHRDIQYF
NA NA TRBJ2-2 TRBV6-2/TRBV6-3 TGTGCCAGCAGGGGTCGATCGAACACCGGGGAGCTGTTTTTT CASRGRSNTGELFF
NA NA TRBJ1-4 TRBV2 TGTGCCAGCACCGGGGTGGAAAAACTGTTTTTT CASTGVEKLFF
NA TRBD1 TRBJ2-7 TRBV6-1 TGTGCCAGCAGTCGTGTACCATTAGGGGGCCCCGATGGGGAGCAGTACTTC CASSRVPLGGPDGEQYF
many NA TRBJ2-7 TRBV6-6 TGTGCCAGCAGTTACGGAGGCTCCTACGAGCAGTACTTC CASSYGGSYEQYF
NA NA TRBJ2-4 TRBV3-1 TGTGCCAGCAGCCAGAAGGGTTGGACAAACATTCAGTACTTC CASSQKGWTNIQYF
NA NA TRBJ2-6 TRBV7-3 TGTGCCAGCAGTCGCACAGGGAACTCTGGGGCCAACGTCCTGACTTTC CASSRTGNSGANVLTF
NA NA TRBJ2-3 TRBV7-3 TGTGCCAGCAGCGCCTACAATGGGGATACGCAGTATTTT CASSAYNGDTQYF
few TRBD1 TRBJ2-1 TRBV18 TGTGCCAGCTCGATCAACAGGGGTAATGAGCAGTTCTTC CASSINRGNEQFF
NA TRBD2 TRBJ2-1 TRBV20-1 TGCAGTGCTAGAGTTTGGACGGGTCTAGCGGCTATCTACAATGAGCAGTTCTTC CSARVWTGLAAIYNEQFF
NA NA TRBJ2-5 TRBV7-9 TGTGCCAGCAGCCCAAGGGCGACACGCCAAGAGACCCAGTACTTC CASSPRATRQETQYF
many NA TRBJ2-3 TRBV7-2 TGTGCCAGCAGCTTAGATGGCGGTCAGGGGGATACGCAGTATTTT CASSLDGGQGDTQYF
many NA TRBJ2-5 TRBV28 TGTGCCAGCAGTTTATCAGGGCAAGAAGAGACCCAGTACTTC CASSLSGQEETQYF
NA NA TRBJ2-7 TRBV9 TGTGCCAGCCCAATCATGGGCAGCTCCTACGAGCAGTACTTC CASPIMGSSYEQYF